What follows describes a single T cell receptor beta chain. Trimming removed 6 bases from V and 2 bases from J, with 11 bases in between. Germline assignment: CDR1 SGDLS and CDR2 YYNGEE. The CDR3 is made up of 14 amino acids. The treatment is: randomized to nivolumab then ipilimumab (arm A) or the reverse (arm B). Here immunoSEQ multiplex PCR was the method, and the copy in TCRdb shows in-frame clones only, minus some. The sample holds about 5,300 clones, 70% to 85% seen once. The data stem from a study of sequential checkpoint blockade in melanoma. Study as a whole: Randomization was 1:1 between first-line nivolumab→ipilimumab and ipilimumab→nivolumab. Maintenance nivolumab came after either treatment sequence.

The specimen comprised CD8+ T cells sorted from blood (inferred from file names), sampled from a patient given nivolumab and ipilimumab in sequence. The receptor comes from a human donor with melanoma. The genes are TRBV9 and TRBJ2-2, with no clear D. CDR3 sequence: CASISESNTGELFF. CDR3 DNA: TGTGCCAGCATAAGCGAATCTAACACCGGGGAGCTGTTTTTT.